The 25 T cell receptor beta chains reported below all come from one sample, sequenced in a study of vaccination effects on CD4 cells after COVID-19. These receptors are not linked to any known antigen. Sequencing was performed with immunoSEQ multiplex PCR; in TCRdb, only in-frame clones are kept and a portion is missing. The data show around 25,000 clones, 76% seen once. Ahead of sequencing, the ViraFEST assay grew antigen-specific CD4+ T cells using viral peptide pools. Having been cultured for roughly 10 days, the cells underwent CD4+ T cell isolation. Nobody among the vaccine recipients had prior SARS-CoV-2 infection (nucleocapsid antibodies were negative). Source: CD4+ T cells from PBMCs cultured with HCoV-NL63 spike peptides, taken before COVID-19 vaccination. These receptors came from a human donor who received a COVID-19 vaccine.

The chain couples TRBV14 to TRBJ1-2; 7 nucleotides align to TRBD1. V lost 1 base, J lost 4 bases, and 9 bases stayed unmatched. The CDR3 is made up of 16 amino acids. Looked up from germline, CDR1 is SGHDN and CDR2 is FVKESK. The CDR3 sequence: CASSQGTYRGPYGYTF. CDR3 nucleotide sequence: TGTGCCAGCAGCCAAGGGACGTACAGGGGTCCCTATGGCTACACCTTC.

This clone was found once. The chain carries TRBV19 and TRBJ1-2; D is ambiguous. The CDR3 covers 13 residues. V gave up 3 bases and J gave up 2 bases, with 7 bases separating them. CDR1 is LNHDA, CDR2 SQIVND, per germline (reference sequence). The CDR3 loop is CASSMGGNYGYTF. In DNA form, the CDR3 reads TGTGCCAGTAGTATGGGAGGGAACTATGGCTACACCTTC.

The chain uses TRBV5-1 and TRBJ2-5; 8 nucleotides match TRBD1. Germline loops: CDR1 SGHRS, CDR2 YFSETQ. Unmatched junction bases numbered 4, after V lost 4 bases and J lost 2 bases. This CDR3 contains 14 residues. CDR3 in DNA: TGCGCCAGCAGCCTTGACAGGGGTCAAGAGACCCAGTACTTC. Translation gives CASSLDRGQETQYF. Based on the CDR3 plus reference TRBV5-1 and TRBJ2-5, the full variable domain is KAGVTQTPRYLIKTRGQQVTLSCSPISGHRSVSWYQQTPGQGLQFLFEYFSETQRNKGNFPGRFSGRQFSNSRSEMNVSTLELGDSALYLCASSLDRGQETQYFGPGTRLLVL.

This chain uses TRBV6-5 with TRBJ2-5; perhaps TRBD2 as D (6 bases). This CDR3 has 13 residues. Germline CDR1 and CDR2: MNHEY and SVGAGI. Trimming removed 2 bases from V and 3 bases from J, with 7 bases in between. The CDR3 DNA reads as TGTGCCAGCAGTTACCGGAGGGAAGAGACCCAGTACTTC. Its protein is CASSYRREETQYF.

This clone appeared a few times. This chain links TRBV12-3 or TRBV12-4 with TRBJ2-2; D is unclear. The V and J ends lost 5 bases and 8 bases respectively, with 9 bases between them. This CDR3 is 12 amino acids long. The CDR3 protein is CASSHQVGELFF. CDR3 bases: TGTGCCAGCAGTCACCAGGTGGGGGAGCTGTTTTTT.

The chain's CDR3 is CASSYSYSNQPQHF. The CDR3 DNA is TGTGCCAGCAGTTATTCGTATAGCAATCAGCCCCAGCATTTT. This chain connects TRBV6-5 to TRBJ1-5, with D uncertain. The V and J ends lost 3 bases and 0 bases respectively, with 6 bases between them. Germline V gene sequence: CDR1 MNHEY, CDR2 SVGAGI. This CDR3 contains 14 residues.

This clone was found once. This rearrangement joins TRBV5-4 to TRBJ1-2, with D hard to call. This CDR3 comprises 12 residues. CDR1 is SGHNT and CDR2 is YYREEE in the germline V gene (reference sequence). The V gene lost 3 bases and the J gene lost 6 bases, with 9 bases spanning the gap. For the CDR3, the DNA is TGTGCCAGCAGCTGGGTGCGGGATGGCTACACCTTC. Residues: CASSWVRDGYTF.

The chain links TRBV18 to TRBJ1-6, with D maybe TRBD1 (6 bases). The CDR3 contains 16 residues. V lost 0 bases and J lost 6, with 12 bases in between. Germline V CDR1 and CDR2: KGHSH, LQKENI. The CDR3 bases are TGTGCCAGCTCACCACCTCCGGGACAACCTAATTCACCCCTCCACTTT. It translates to CASSPPPGQPNSPLHF.

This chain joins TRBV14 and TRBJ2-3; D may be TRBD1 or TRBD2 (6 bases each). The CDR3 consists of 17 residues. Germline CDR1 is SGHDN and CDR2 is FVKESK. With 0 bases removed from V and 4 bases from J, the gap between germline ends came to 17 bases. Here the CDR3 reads CASSQDVGGRTADTQYF. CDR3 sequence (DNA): TGTGCCAGCAGCCAAGATGTAGGGGGGAGGACCGCAGATACGCAGTATTTT. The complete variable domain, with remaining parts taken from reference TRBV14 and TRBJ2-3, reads EAGVTQFPSHSVIEKGQTVTLRCDPISGHDNLYWYRRVMGKEIKFLLHFVKESKQDESGMPNNRFLAERTGGTYSTLKVQPAELEDSGVYFCASSQDVGGRTADTQYFGPGTRLTVL.

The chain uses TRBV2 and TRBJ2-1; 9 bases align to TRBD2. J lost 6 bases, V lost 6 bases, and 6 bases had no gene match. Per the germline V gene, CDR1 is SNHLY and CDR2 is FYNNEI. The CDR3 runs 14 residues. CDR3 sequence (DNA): TGTGCCAGCAGGGAAACTAGCGGGCGCAATGAGCAGTTCTTC. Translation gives CASRETSGRNEQFF.

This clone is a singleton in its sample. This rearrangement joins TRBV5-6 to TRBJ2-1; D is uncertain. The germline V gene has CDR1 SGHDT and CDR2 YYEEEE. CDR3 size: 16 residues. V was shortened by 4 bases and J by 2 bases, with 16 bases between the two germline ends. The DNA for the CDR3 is TGTGCCAGCAGCCTTGAGGTAGTTTCCGCCTACAATGAGCAGTTCTTC. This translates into CASSLEVVSAYNEQFF. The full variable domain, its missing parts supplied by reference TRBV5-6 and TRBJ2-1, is DAGVTQSPTHLIKTRGQQVTLRCSPKSGHDTVSWYQQALGQGPQFIFQYYEEEERQRGNFPDRFSGHQFPNYSSELNVNALLLGDSALYLCASSLEVVSAYNEQFFGPGTRLTVL.

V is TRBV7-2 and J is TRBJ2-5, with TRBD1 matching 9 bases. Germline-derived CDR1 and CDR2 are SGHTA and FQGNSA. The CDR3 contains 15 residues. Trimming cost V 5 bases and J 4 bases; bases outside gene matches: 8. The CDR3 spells CASSLPGQGGETQYF. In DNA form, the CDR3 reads TGTGCCAGCAGCCTTCCGGGACAGGGCGGAGAGACCCAGTACTTC.

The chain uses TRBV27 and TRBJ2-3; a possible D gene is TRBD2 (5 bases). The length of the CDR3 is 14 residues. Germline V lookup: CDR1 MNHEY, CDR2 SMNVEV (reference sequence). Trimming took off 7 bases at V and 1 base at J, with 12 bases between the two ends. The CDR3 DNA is TGTGCCAGCACCACTTGGACTGGCACAGATACGCAGTATTTT. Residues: CASTTWTGTDTQYF.

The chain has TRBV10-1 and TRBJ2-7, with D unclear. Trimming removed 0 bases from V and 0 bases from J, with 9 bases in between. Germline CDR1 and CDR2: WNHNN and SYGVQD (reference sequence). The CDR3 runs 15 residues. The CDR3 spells CASSESGPPSYEQYF. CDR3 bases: TGCGCCAGCAGTGAGTCAGGGCCCCCCTCCTACGAGCAGTACTTC.

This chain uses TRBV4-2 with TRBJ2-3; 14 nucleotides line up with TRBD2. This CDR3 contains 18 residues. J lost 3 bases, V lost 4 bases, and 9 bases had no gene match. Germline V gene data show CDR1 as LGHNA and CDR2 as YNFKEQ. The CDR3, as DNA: TGTGCCAGCAGCCCCGCTCCGGGACTAGCGGGAGAGACAGATACGCAGTATTTT. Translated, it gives CASSPAPGLAGETDTQYF.

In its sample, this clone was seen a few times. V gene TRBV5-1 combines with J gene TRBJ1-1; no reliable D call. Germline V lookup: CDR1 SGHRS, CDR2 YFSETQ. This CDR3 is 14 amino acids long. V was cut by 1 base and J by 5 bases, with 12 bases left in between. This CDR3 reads CASSLTGGGTEAFF. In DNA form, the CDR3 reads TGCGCCAGCAGCTTGACGGGAGGTGGAACTGAAGCTTTCTTT.

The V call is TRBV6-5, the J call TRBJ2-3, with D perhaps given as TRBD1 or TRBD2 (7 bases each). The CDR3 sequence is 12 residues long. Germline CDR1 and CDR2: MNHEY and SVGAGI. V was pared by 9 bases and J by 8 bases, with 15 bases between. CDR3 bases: TGTGCCAGTCAGGGGGGGCATGGTACGCAGTATTTT. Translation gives CASQGGHGTQYF.

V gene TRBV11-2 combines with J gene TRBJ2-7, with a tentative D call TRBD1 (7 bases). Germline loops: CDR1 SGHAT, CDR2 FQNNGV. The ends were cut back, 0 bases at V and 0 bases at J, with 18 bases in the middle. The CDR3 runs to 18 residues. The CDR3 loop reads CASSLDGTGAGFSYEQYF. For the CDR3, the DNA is TGTGCCAGCAGCTTAGATGGAACAGGGGCGGGATTCTCCTACGAGCAGTACTTC.

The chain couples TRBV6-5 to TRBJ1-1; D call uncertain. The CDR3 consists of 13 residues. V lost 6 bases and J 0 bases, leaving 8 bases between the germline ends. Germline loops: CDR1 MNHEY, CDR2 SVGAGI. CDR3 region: CASSNEVNTEAFF. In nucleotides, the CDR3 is TGTGCCAGCAGCAACGAAGTGAACACTGAAGCTTTCTTT.

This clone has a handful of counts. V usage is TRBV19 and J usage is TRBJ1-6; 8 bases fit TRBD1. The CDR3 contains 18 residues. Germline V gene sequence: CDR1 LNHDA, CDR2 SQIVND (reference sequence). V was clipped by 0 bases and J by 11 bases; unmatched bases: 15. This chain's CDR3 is CASSIDLAGGDSAAPLHF. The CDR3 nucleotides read TGTGCCAGTAGTATAGATCTGGCAGGGGGCGATTCTGCGGCACCCCTCCACTTT.

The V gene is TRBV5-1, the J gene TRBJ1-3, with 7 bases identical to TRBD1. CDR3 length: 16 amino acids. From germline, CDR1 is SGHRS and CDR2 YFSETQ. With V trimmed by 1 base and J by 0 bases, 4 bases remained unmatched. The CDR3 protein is CASSLSRGDSGNTIYF. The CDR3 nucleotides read TGCGCCAGCAGCTTGTCCAGGGGGGACTCTGGAAACACCATATATTTT.

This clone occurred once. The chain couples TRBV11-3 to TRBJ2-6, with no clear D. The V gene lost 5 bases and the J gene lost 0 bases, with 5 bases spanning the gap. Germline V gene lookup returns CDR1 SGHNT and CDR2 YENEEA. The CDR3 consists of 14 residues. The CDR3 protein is CASSQHSGANVLTF. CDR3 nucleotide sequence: TGTGCCAGCAGCCAACACTCTGGGGCCAACGTCCTGACTTTC.

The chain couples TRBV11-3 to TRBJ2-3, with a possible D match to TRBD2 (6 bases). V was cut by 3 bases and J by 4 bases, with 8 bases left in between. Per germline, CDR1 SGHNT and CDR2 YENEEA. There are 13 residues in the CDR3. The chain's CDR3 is CASSLGLADTQYF. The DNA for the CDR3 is TGTGCCAGCAGCTTGGGACTTGCAGATACGCAGTATTTT.

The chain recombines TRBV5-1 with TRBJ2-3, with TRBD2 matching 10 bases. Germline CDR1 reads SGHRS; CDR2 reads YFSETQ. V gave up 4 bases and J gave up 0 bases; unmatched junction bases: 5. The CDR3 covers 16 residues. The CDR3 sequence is CASSPPTSGSTDTQYF. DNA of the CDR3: TGCGCCAGCAGCCCACCGACTAGCGGGAGCACAGATACGCAGTATTTT.

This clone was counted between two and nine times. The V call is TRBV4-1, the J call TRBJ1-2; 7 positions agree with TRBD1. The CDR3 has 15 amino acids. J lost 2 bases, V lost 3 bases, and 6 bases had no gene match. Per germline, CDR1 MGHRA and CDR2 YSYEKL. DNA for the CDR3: TGCGCCAGCAGCCACGACAGGGACGGGAACTATGGCTACACCTTC. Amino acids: CASSHDRDGNYGYTF.